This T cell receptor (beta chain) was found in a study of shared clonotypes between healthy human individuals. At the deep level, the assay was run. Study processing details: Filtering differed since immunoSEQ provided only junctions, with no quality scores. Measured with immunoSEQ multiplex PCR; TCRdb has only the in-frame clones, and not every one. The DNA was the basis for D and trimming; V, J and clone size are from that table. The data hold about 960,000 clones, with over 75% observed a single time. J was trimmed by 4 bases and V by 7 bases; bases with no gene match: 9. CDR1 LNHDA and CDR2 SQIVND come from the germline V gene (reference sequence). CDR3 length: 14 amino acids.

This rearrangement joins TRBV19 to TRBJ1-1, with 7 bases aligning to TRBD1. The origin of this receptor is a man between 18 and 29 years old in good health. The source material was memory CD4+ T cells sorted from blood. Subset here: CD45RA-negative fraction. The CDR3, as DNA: TGTGCCAGTACGACAGGGAAGGCCGGCACTGAAGCTTTCTTT. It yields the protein CASTTGKAGTEAFF.